These 32 T cell receptor beta chains came from one sample sequenced in a study of T cells in Graves' hyperthyroidism and ophthalmopathy. Authors of the study amplified TCR beta CDR3 regions from RNA transcripts. The HTBI primer set drove a first-round RT-PCR of the TCR CDR3. TCRdb passed the multiplex PCR reads through MiXCR, listing each CDR3 protein once. This sample carries a few hundred thousand distinct CDR3 sequences, roughly 14% of them seen once, and the ten largest clones take roughly 14%. Sequenced: blood. These receptors originate from a woman younger than 35 with Graves' hyperthyroidism.

DNA of the CDR3: TGTGCCACCAGCGGGGGACAGGGTAACTCTAATGAAAAACTGTTTTTT. Translation gives CATSGGQGNSNEKLFF. The V call is TRBV15, the J call TRBJ1-4; 9 positions match TRBD1. The CDR3 sequence is 16 residues long. Germline V gives CDR1 LNHNV, CDR2 YYDKDF (reference sequence). V was pared by 5 bases and J by 3 bases, with 7 bases of the junction left unmatched.

Regarding this clonotype: Germline is not matched at one junction end, which may reflect a read error. The genes are TRBV27 and TRBJ2-3, with TRBD1 as a possible D gene (6 bases). Germline V gene sequence: CDR1 MNHEY, CDR2 SMNVEV (reference sequence). The CDR3 has 15 amino acids. In DNA, the CDR3 is TGTACCAGCAGTTTATTCAGGGGCAGCACAGATATGCAGTATTTT. Its protein product is CTSSLFRGSTDMQYF.

The gene calls are TRBV12-3 or TRBV12-4 and TRBJ2-1, with D uncertain. The CDR3 is made up of 16 amino acids. The V end was cut by 2 bases, the J end by 6 bases, with 17 bases between. The CDR3 spells CASSLFAASLTNEQFF. The CDR3 region has the DNA TGTGCCAGCAGTTTATTTGCGGCTAGTCTTACCAATGAGCAGTTCTTC.

This chain links TRBV20-1 with TRBJ1-1, with D possibly matching TRBD1 (6 bases). The CDR3 spans 13 residues. In germline, CDR1 is DFQATT, CDR2 SNEGSKA (reference sequence). V dropped 0 bases and J dropped 6 bases, with 11 bases sitting between them. The chain's CDR3 is CSARDRGAAEAFF. The CDR3 coding sequence is TGCAGTGCTAGAGATCGGGGGGCTGCTGAAGCTTTCTTT.

V and J are TRBV10-2 and TRBJ2-5, with 10 bases that match TRBD1. Germline V gene data show CDR1 as WSHSY and CDR2 as SAAADI. The ends lost 1 base at V and 4 bases at J; junction bases unmatched: 15. The CDR3 runs 19 residues. CDR3 sequence reads: CASSEWYIVGTGDRETQYF. The CDR3 DNA reads TGCGCCAGCAGTGAGTGGTACATTGTGGGGACAGGGGACCGAGAGACCCAGTACTTC.

CDR3 in amino acids: CASTTGSKETQYF. The DNA of the CDR3 is TGTGCCAGCACTACAGGGAGTAAAGAGACCCAGTACTTC. V is TRBV12-3 or TRBV12-4 and J is TRBJ2-5, with D perhaps matching TRBD1 (6 bases). The CDR3 has 13 residues. V was pared by 7 bases and J by 3 bases, with 12 bases between.

This clonotype was detected many times. J is TRBJ2-1 and V is TRBV12-3 or TRBV12-4; 8 bases align to TRBD2. The length of the CDR3 is 15 residues. V was clipped by 6 bases and J by 4 bases; unmatched bases: 8. CDR3 sequence reads: CASRESGRAYNEQFF. The CDR3 nucleotides are TGTGCCAGCAGGGAAAGCGGGAGAGCTTACAATGAGCAGTTCTTC.

There are many counts of this clonotype. The chain carries TRBV6-1 and TRBJ2-3; 12 nucleotides align to TRBD2. CDR3 length equals 16 residues. The junction had 5 bases not matched to a gene; V was cut back by 5 bases and J by 2 bases. CDR1 MNHNS and CDR2 SASEGT come from the germline V gene. The CDR3 here is CASSQTSGSSTDTQYF. In nucleotides, the CDR3 is TGTGCCAGCAGTCAGACTAGCGGGAGCTCCACAGATACGCAGTATTTT.

This chain uses TRBV5-1 with TRBJ2-6; D gene ambiguous. With 4 bases removed from V and 1 base from J, the gap between germline ends came to 9 bases. The CDR3 is 15 amino acids. Germline loops: CDR1 SGHRS, CDR2 YFSETQ. DNA for the CDR3: TGCGCCAGCAGCCTCCGGTCATCTGGGGCCAACGTCCTGACTTTC. Its translation is CASSLRSSGANVLTF.

This clonotype was detected ten times or more. The chain has TRBV18 and TRBJ2-3; D tentatively fits TRBD1 or TRBD2 (5 bases each). The CDR3 loop spans 12 amino acids. Germline V gives CDR1 KGHSH, CDR2 LQKENI. V lost 5 bases and J lost 9, with 12 bases in between. Here the CDR3 reads CASSSKGDTQYF. The CDR3 bases are TGTGCCAGCTCATCCAAAGGGGACACGCAGTATTTT.

This clonotype has at least ten counts. The V gene is TRBV11-1, the J gene TRBJ2-5; D may be TRBD1 or TRBD2 (5 bases each). The CDR3 loop spans 14 amino acids. Germline values: CDR1 SGHAT, CDR2 FQDESV (reference sequence). Trimming removed 5 bases from V and 7 bases from J, with 17 bases in between. CDR3 protein: CASSLGTGDGTQYF. The CDR3 bases are TGTGCCAGCAGCCTGGGGACCGGGGACGGGACCCAGTACTTC.

At least ten counts were recorded for this clonotype. This rearrangement joins TRBV7-8 to TRBJ2-2, with D uncertain. V was trimmed by 7 bases and J by 4 bases, leaving 13 bases between them. The CDR3 consists of 14 residues. Germline lookup yields CDR1 SGHVS and CDR2 FQNEAQ. Written as DNA, the CDR3 is TGTGCCAGCACCACCCGTTTGGGCACCGGGGAGCTGTTTTTT. Encoded protein: CASTTRLGTGELFF.

In regard to this clonotype: A much larger clonotype is one base distant, so this may be a read error. The genes are TRBV7-2 and TRBJ1-1, with D possibly being TRBD1 (5 bases). The CDR3 length is 19 residues. From germline, CDR1 is SGHTA and CDR2 FQGNSA. The CDR3 DNA sequence: TGTGCCAGCAGCTTATGGGGGAGGCGATCAACTTTCATGAACACTGAAGTTTTCTTT. Its translation: CASSLWGRRSTFMNTEVFF.

The V and J genes are TRBV20-1 and TRBJ2-7, with 10 nucleotides matching TRBD2. V lost 1 base to trimming and J lost 3 bases; unmatched junction nucleotides: 6. The CDR3 has 15 amino acids. Germline CDR1 reads DFQATT; CDR2 reads SNEGSKA (reference sequence). The CDR3, as DNA: TGCAGTGCTAGAGGACTAGCGGGTAGTAACTACGAGCAGTACTTC. Amino acids: CSARGLAGSNYEQYF.

This clonotype came up a few times. The chain couples TRBV27 to TRBJ1-6; D is perhaps TRBD1 (6 bases). Germline-derived CDR1 and CDR2 are MNHEY and SMNVEV (reference sequence). The germline V and J ends were trimmed by 4 bases and 9 bases, with 22 bases remaining between them. The CDR3 covers 17 residues. The CDR3 spells CASSSLGWEQGSSPLHF. DNA for the CDR3: TGTGCCAGCAGTTCTCTTGGGTGGGAACAGGGAAGTTCACCCCTCCACTTT.

This clonotype was seen ten or more times. V usage is TRBV7-8 and J usage is TRBJ1-1, with D possibly TRBD1 on 5 matching bases. Germline values: CDR1 SGHVS, CDR2 FQNEAQ. Trimming removed 2 bases at V and 3 bases at J, with 13 bases between. This CDR3 is built from 15 residues. For the CDR3, the DNA is TGTGCCAGCAGCTTAAGAAGGGGTGGGGACACTGAAGCTTTCTTT. Protein product: CASSLRRGGDTEAFF.

This clonotype was observed a few times. This chain links TRBV4-1 with TRBJ1-5; 9 bases map to TRBD1. The CDR3 has 15 residues. Germline CDR1 is MGHRA and CDR2 is YSYEKL. J gave up 4 bases and V 3 bases, and 4 bases lay outside the gene matches. The CDR3 spells CASSHGTGRNQPQHF. The CDR3 DNA follows: TGCGCCAGCAGCCATGGGACAGGGAGAAATCAGCCCCAGCATTTT.

There are a few counts of this clonotype. This chain uses TRBV29-1 with TRBJ1-2, with no clear D. The germline gives CDR1 SQVTM, CDR2 ANQGSEA. V lost 4 bases and J lost 8, with 8 bases in between. CDR3 length: 10 residues. The CDR3 is CSVGVRGYTF. The DNA of the CDR3 is TGCAGCGTTGGAGTTCGGGGCTACACCTTC.

The table lists this clonotype with many counts. For the CDR3, the DNA is TGCGCCAGCAGCTTGGTAGGTAGCGGGGGCTACGAGCAGTACTTC. It translates to CASSLVGSGGYEQYF. The chain employs TRBV5-1 and TRBJ2-7; TRBD2 agrees at 9 bases. The CDR3 totals 15 residues. Germline CDR1 SGHRS, CDR2 YFSETQ. J gave up 3 bases and V 0 bases, and 4 bases lay outside the gene matches.

This chain connects TRBV7-2 to TRBJ1-4; TRBD1 might be the D (6 bases). CDR3 length equals 15 residues. V dropped 5 bases and J dropped 7 bases, with 17 bases sitting between them. Germline V gene lookup returns CDR1 SGHTA and CDR2 FQGNSA. The CDR3 bases are TGTGCCAGCAGCCTACCACAGACAGGCGGTGAAAAACTGTTTTTT. Amino acid sequence: CASSLPQTGGEKLFF.

This clonotype turned up a few times. This chain links TRBV18 with TRBJ2-5, with a weak D call TRBD1 (8 bases). This CDR3 is 14 amino acids long. Trimming took off 4 bases at V and 5 bases at J, with 14 bases between the two ends. Germline V gene sequence: CDR1 KGHSH, CDR2 LQKENI. CDR3 sequence (DNA): TGTGCCAGCTCACGACAGGGGAGGGCGGAGACCCAGTACTTC. As protein: CASSRQGRAETQYF.

In its sample, this clonotype was seen a few times. The chain combines TRBV4-2 with TRBJ2-5, with TRBD2 identical over 12 bases. The V gene end was trimmed by 0 bases and the J gene end by 7 bases; junction bases not matched to a gene: 6. The CDR3 runs 16 residues. Germline CDR1 and CDR2: LGHNA and YNFKEQ. Written as DNA, the CDR3 is TGTGCCAGCAGCCAAGACGCTAGCGGGGGGGGGAGGACCCAGTACTTC. It specifies CASSQDASGGGRTQYF.

Ten or more counts support this clonotype. The gene calls are TRBV7-9 and TRBJ2-1, with D maybe TRBD2 (5 bases). Germline assignment: CDR1 SEHNR and CDR2 FQNEAQ (reference sequence). The V end lost 3 bases, the J end lost 8 bases, and 11 bases lay between the germline ends. The CDR3 is made up of 13 amino acids. The CDR3 here is CASSLRETDEQFF. CDR3 coding DNA: TGTGCCAGCAGCTTGAGGGAGACGGATGAGCAGTTCTTC. Filled out from reference TRBV7-9 and TRBJ2-1, the complete variable domain reads DTGVSQNPRHKITKRGQNVTFRCDPISEHNRLYWYRQTLGQGPEFLTYFQNEAQLEKSRLLSDRFSAERPKGSFSTLEIQRTEQGDSAMYLCASSLRETDEQFFGPGTRLTVL.

Ten or more counts support this clonotype. The chain joins TRBV18 to TRBJ1-6; D is uncertain. The CDR3 has 16 residues. Germline V gene sequence: CDR1 KGHSH, CDR2 LQKENI. Trimming stripped 3 bases from V and 2 bases from J, with 11 bases between. CDR3 nucleotide sequence: TGTGCCAGCTCACCCACCCCGGCAGCCTATAATTCACCCCTCCACTTT. Amino acids: CASSPTPAAYNSPLHF.

Worth noting for this clonotype: This may arise from a read error, as a much more abundant clone is one base away. This chain connects TRBV12-3 or TRBV12-4 to TRBJ1-1; TRBD1 is a possible D gene (5 bases). Trimming took off 6 bases at V and 6 bases at J, with 11 bases between the two ends. There are 12 residues in the CDR3. In nucleotides, the CDR3 is TGTGCCAGCAGCGGGGCTGTCCCTGAAGCTTTCTTT. Translating it yields CASSGAVPEAFF.

This clonotype appeared many times. V usage is TRBV12-3 or TRBV12-4 and J usage is TRBJ2-1; D remains ambiguous. The V end lost 6 bases, the J end lost 2 bases, and 14 bases lay between the germline ends. The CDR3 extends over 15 amino acids. The CDR3 loop is CASSHVVGPYNEQFF. CDR3 nucleotide sequence: TGTGCCAGCAGCCACGTAGTAGGGCCCTACAATGAGCAGTTCTTC.

This clonotype was seen at least ten times. The chain combines TRBV28 with TRBJ1-1; 8 bases fit TRBD1. Germline V gene lookup returns CDR1 MDHEN and CDR2 SYDVKM. The V and J ends lost 6 bases and 0 bases, in that order; junction bases with no gene match: 3. The CDR3 runs to 14 residues. In nucleotides, the CDR3 is TGTGCCAGCAGACGGGACAGGCTGAACACTGAAGCTTTCTTT. The encoded protein is CASRRDRLNTEAFF.

This clonotype has ten or more counts. V usage is TRBV20-1 and J usage is TRBJ2-5; D is possibly TRBD1 (5 bases). Per the germline V gene, CDR1 is DFQATT and CDR2 is SNEGSKA (reference sequence). The V gene lost 6 bases and the J gene lost 7 bases, with 18 bases spanning the gap. The CDR3 has 13 amino acids. Here the CDR3 DNA reads TGCAGTGCCCACGTAATGGATGGGGCGACCCAGTACTTC. Translated: CSAHVMDGATQYF.

The chain employs TRBV20-1 and TRBJ2-4; 7 nucleotides match TRBD2. CDR3 size: 16 residues. J gave up 6 bases and V 2 bases, and 13 bases lay outside the gene matches. Germline values: CDR1 DFQATT, CDR2 SNEGSKA (reference sequence). The CDR3 bases are TGCAGTGCTAGACCGGGGGTGGCGGGGGTCGGAAACATTCAGTACTTC. This codes for CSARPGVAGVGNIQYF.

A word on this clonotype: Since a much larger clone is just one base distant, this may be a read error. The chain links TRBV12-3 or TRBV12-4 to TRBJ1-1; the D is unclear. The CDR3 has 11 amino acids. Trimming took off 6 bases at V and 7 bases at J, with 9 bases between the two ends. The CDR3 sequence: CASRRRDEAFF. CDR3 coding DNA: TGTGCCAGCAGGAGGCGGGATGAAGCTTTCTTT.

This clonotype has a count of ten or more. The V gene is TRBV20-1, the J gene TRBJ2-3; D remains unclear. The CDR3 has 11 amino acids. Trimming left V 2 bases short and J 7 bases short, with 7 bases between. CDR1 DFQATT and CDR2 SNEGSKA come from the germline V gene (reference sequence). Here the CDR3 reads CSARSQNTQYF. CDR3 nucleotides: TGCAGTGCTAGATCCCAAAATACGCAGTATTTT.

This clonotype has only a few counts. The chain couples TRBV6-5 to TRBJ2-6, with 7 positions matching TRBD1. V shed 0 bases and J 0 bases; nucleotides not matched to a gene: 14. CDR3 length: 21 residues. CDR1 is MNHEY, CDR2 SVGAGI, per germline. The CDR3 loop reads CASSYSTGTGVRISGANVLTF. CDR3 DNA: TGTGCCAGCAGTTACTCTACGGGAACAGGGGTCAGAATCTCTGGGGCCAACGTCCTGACTTTC.